The rows below give T cell receptor beta chains drawn from one sample of a study of T-cell memory formation after mild COVID-19. MiXCR, run by TCRdb on the 5' RACE reads, gives a single entry per CDR3 protein. The table includes around 140,000 distinct CDR3 sequences, under 30% detected once. Material for sequencing was PBMCs or a T cell subset sorted from them (not recorded which). These receptors originate from an adult woman who had mild COVID-19 (a few samples of this study predate the infection). Cell type and time point are not known. Both conserved end residues are trimmed from each CDR3.

v_call: TRBV4-1; j_call: TRBJ2-7; cdr3_aa: ASSLKQGAPYEQY
v_call: TRBV7-9; j_call: TRBJ2-5; cdr3_aa: ASSHSGREVQY
v_call: TRBV7-6; j_call: TRBJ2-3; cdr3_aa: ASSLEAGGADTQY
v_call: TRBV4-1; j_call: TRBJ2-1; cdr3_aa: ASSQLGLAGDRQF
v_call: TRBV7-3; j_call: TRBJ2-3; cdr3_aa: ASSLTGQITDTQY
v_call: TRBV3-1; j_call: TRBJ2-5; cdr3_aa: ASSQDLGTGGETQY
v_call: TRBV14; j_call: TRBJ2-7; cdr3_aa: ASSQDLQVSYEQY
v_call: TRBV7-9; j_call: TRBJ2-7; cdr3_aa: ASSDGLAYEQY
v_call: TRBV4-3; j_call: TRBJ2-7; cdr3_aa: ASSHSGTAYEQY
v_call: TRBV30; j_call: TRBJ1-3; cdr3_aa: AWSKDTTGNTIY
v_call: TRBV30; j_call: TRBJ2-7; cdr3_aa: AWTLLREGTYEQY
v_call: TRBV5-8; j_call: TRBJ2-7; cdr3_aa: ASSNDPGPLLGEQY
v_call: TRBV20-1; j_call: TRBJ2-5; cdr3_aa: SQGDRALETQY
v_call: TRBV27; j_call: TRBJ1-5; cdr3_aa: ASSLMVNQPQH
v_call: TRBV19; j_call: TRBJ2-7; cdr3_aa: ASSIAQGEPYEQY
v_call: TRBV5-1; j_call: TRBJ2-1; cdr3_aa: ASSSGTGDPSYNEQF
v_call: TRBV12-3/TRBV12-4; j_call: TRBJ2-7; cdr3_aa: ASSVEGTTEQY
v_call: TRBV7-2; j_call: TRBJ2-3; cdr3_aa: ASSSFTSITSTDTQY
v_call: TRBV4-3; j_call: TRBJ1-1; cdr3_aa: ASSQEDLMNTEAF
v_call: TRBV29-1; j_call: TRBJ1-1; cdr3_aa: SVEEPPANTEAF
v_call: TRBV6-1; j_call: TRBJ2-5; cdr3_aa: ASSELEGGPQETQY